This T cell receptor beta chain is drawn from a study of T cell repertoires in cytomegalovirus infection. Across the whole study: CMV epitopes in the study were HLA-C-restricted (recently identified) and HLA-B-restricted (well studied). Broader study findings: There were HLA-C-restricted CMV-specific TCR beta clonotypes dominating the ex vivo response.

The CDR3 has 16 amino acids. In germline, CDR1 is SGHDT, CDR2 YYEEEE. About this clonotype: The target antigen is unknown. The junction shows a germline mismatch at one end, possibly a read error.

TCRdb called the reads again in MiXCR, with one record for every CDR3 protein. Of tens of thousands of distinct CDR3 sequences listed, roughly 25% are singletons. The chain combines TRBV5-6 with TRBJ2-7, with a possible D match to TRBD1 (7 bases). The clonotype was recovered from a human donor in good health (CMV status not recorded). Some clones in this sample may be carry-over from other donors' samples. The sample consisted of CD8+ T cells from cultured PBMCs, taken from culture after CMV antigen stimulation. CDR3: CVSSPSPTGRSYEQYF. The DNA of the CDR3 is TGTGTCAGCAGCCCCAGCCCGACAGGGAGGTCCTACGAGCAGTACTTC.